The 30 T cell receptor beta chains below come from one sample, sequenced in a study of vaccination effects on CD4 cells after COVID-19. The method was immunoSEQ multiplex PCR; TCRdb's version includes in-frame clones alone and lacks a portion of them. The data contain 43,000 or so clones, about 70% of them singletons. No antigen has been assigned to these receptors. With around ten days of culture completed, CD4+ T cells were isolated. Participants completed two doses of the BNT162b2 or mRNA-1273 vaccine. The sequencing used CD4+ T cells from PBMCs cultured without peptide, collected after COVID-19 vaccination. Receptors originate from a human donor who received a COVID-19 vaccine.

V gene TRBV19 combines with J gene TRBJ2-2; TRBD1 matches at 10 bases. Germline V gene data show CDR1 as LNHDA and CDR2 as SQIVND (reference sequence). The trim removed 2 bases at V and 7 bases at J, leaving 10 bases unmatched. The CDR3 is 17 amino acids. CDR3 residues: CASSIQTGTGVLGELFF. The CDR3 coding sequence is TGTGCCAGTAGTATACAAACCGGGACAGGGGTTCTCGGGGAGCTGTTTTTT.

The chain carries TRBV4-1 and TRBJ2-2, with D unresolved. V lost 0 bases and J lost 5, with 10 bases in between. Germline CDR1 is MGHRA and CDR2 is YSYEKL. This CDR3 spans 15 amino acids. This CDR3 reads CASSQDKYQTGELFF. The CDR3, as DNA: TGCGCCAGCAGCCAAGATAAATATCAAACCGGGGAGCTGTTTTTT.

The DNA for the CDR3 is TGTGCCAGCTCACTTACAGGGCTGAGAGCTTTCTTT. Translating gives CASSLTGLRAFF. V is TRBV18 and J is TRBJ1-1, with a possible D match to TRBD1 (6 bases). CDR3 length: 12 amino acids. Trimming took 4 bases from V and 10 from J, leaving 13 bases between them. Germline V gene sequence: CDR1 KGHSH, CDR2 LQKENI.

The chain has TRBV5-3 and TRBJ1-5; no reliable D call. TRBV5-3 counts as an open reading frame of uncertain function. V lost 1 base and J 2 bases, leaving 13 bases between the germline ends. The CDR3 length is 16 residues. In DNA, the CDR3 is TGTGCCAGAAGCTTGCGTCCGGGAAAGTGCAATCAGCCCCAGCATTTT. Translation gives CARSLRPGKCNQPQHF.

Here the CDR3 reads CASSPQGGGDNYGYTF. CDR3 DNA: TGTGCCAGCTCACCACAGGGAGGGGGAGACAACTATGGCTACACCTTC. The chain combines TRBV18 with TRBJ1-2; TRBD1 is a possible D gene (6 bases). The germline V and J ends were trimmed by 1 base and 2 bases, with 14 bases remaining between them. Germline CDR1 KGHSH, CDR2 LQKENI. This CDR3 has 16 residues.

The chain combines TRBV6-5 with TRBJ2-5, with TRBD2 identical over 13 bases. The length of the CDR3 is 15 residues. The trim removed 5 bases at V and 6 bases at J, leaving 6 bases unmatched. Germline values: CDR1 MNHEY, CDR2 SVGAGI. The CDR3 here is CASSQLAGGPQTQYF. As DNA, the CDR3 is TGTGCCAGCAGTCAACTAGCGGGAGGGCCCCAGACCCAGTACTTC.

A single count supports this clone. The CDR3 loop reads CASSPTPLAGRETQYF. CDR3 nucleotide sequence: TGTGCCAGCTCCCCCACCCCACTAGCGGGGAGAGAGACCCAGTACTTC. This chain connects TRBV7-7 to TRBJ2-5; TRBD2 aligns across 10 bases. Germline assignment: CDR1 SSHAT and CDR2 FNYEAQ (reference sequence). J was trimmed by 4 bases and V by 8 bases; bases with no gene match: 13. This CDR3 is 16 amino acids long.

The chain couples TRBV30 to TRBJ1-1; TRBD1 matches 8 bases. CDR1 and CDR2 from the germline V gene are GTSNPN and SVGIG (reference sequence). This CDR3 has 15 amino acids. The trim removed 3 bases at V and 1 base at J, leaving 7 bases unmatched. The CDR3 bases are TGTGCCTGGAGGGAGATAGACAGGGGGAACACTGAAGCTTTCTTT. It translates to CAWREIDRGNTEAFF.

V gene TRBV19 combines with J gene TRBJ2-2; a weak D match, TRBD1 (6 bases). The V and J ends lost 2 bases and 0 bases respectively, with 13 bases between them. The CDR3 contains 17 residues. Germline CDR1 is LNHDA and CDR2 is SQIVND (reference sequence). CDR3 sequence reads: CASSINLRGPNTGELFF. Here the CDR3 DNA reads TGTGCCAGTAGTATAAACCTCAGGGGTCCGAACACCGGGGAGCTGTTTTTT.

J is TRBJ2-7 and V is TRBV3-1 (or the pseudogene TRBV3-2), with a weak D call TRBD2 (5 bases). Germline V gene lookup returns CDR1 LGHDT and CDR2 YNNKEL (reference sequence). V lost 4 bases to trimming and J lost 4 bases, with 17 bases between them. The CDR3 is 15 residues long. The CDR3 loop is CASSRTPRTPYEQYF. The DNA for the CDR3 is TGTGCCAGCAGCCGGACTCCTCGAACACCTTACGAGCAGTACTTC.

CDR3 sequence reads: CASSFTDWRGSTDTQYF. CDR3 coding DNA: TGTGCCAGCAGCTTCACTGATTGGCGGGGTAGCACAGATACGCAGTATTTT. V gene TRBV7-9 combines with J gene TRBJ2-3; maybe TRBD2 (6 bases). Trimming took 3 bases from V and 0 from J, leaving 16 bases between them. The CDR3 has 17 amino acids. Per the germline V gene, CDR1 is SEHNR and CDR2 is FQNEAQ (reference sequence). Combining the CDR3 with reference TRBV7-9 and TRBJ2-3 gives the whole variable domain DTGVSQNPRHKITKRGQNVTFRCDPISEHNRLYWYRQTLGQGPEFLTYFQNEAQLEKSRLLSDRFSAERPKGSFSTLEIQRTEQGDSAMYLCASSFTDWRGSTDTQYFGPGTRLTVL.

This clone occurred a few times. The rearrangement joins TRBV18 to TRBJ2-1, with 12 nucleotides matching TRBD2. V gave up 8 bases and J gave up 7 bases; unmatched junction bases: 9. CDR3 size: 15 residues. Germline V gene lookup returns CDR1 KGHSH and CDR2 LQKENI. CDR3 sequence (DNA): TGTGCCAGCGCACAGTCTAGCGGGAGGGGAAATGAGCAGTTCTTC. Translating gives CASAQSSGRGNEQFF. The entire variable domain, with the rest obtained from reference TRBV18 and TRBJ2-1, is as follows: NAGVMQNPRHLVRRRGQEARLRCSPMKGHSHVYWYRQLPEEGLKFMVYLQKENIIDESGMPKERFSAEFPKEGPSILRIQQVVRGDSAAYFCASAQSSGRGNEQFFGPGTRLTVL.

A few counts support this clone. The chain joins TRBV3-1 (or the pseudogene TRBV3-2) to TRBJ1-3, with a tentative D call TRBD1 (6 bases). The CDR3 covers 15 residues. CDR1 is LGHDT, CDR2 YNNKEL, per germline (reference sequence). Trimming stripped 1 base from V and 0 bases from J, with 7 bases between. Here the CDR3 DNA reads TGTGCCAGCAGCCAAGGGACAGTCTCTGGAAACACCATATATTTT. Protein sequence: CASSQGTVSGNTIYF.

The rearrangement joins TRBV7-9 to TRBJ1-6, with D unclear. The CDR3 loop spans 14 amino acids. CDR1 and CDR2 from the germline V gene are SEHNR and FQNEAQ (reference sequence). Trimming took 5 bases from V and 4 from J, leaving 9 bases between them. The CDR3 DNA sequence: TGTGCCAGCAGCCCTGACGGGTATAATTCACCCCTCCACTTT. Translating it yields CASSPDGYNSPLHF.

This clone was observed a few times. V gene TRBV2 combines with J gene TRBJ1-5; D not resolved. Germline CDR1 is SNHLY and CDR2 is FYNNEI. Trimming removed 7 bases from V and 6 bases from J, with 13 bases in between. CDR3 size: 13 residues. The CDR3: CASKDGLGQPQHF. CDR3 sequence (DNA): TGTGCCAGCAAAGACGGCCTCGGTCAGCCCCAGCATTTT.

The chain uses TRBV6-5 and TRBJ1-2; D uncertain. The CDR3 spans 14 residues. Germline-derived CDR1 and CDR2 are MNHEY and SVGAGI. Trimming removed 4 bases at V and 4 bases at J, with 13 bases between. Written as DNA, the CDR3 is TGTGCCAGCAGTTCCCAGGTTCGGGGCTATGGCTACACCTTC. Its protein is CASSSQVRGYGYTF.

This clone was observed a single time. V and J are TRBV6-5 and TRBJ2-1; TRBD2 matches 9 bases. The CDR3 totals 15 residues. The trim removed 6 bases at V and 0 bases at J, leaving 3 bases unmatched. Germline CDR1 reads MNHEY; CDR2 reads SVGAGI. The CDR3 nucleotides read TGTGCCAGCAGGTATAGCGGGAGCTCCTACAATGAGCAGTTCTTC. It encodes CASRYSGSSYNEQFF.

This clone came up a few times. V usage is TRBV11-2 and J usage is TRBJ1-1; TRBD1 is a possible D gene (5 bases). The CDR3 is 14 residues long. Germline loops: CDR1 SGHAT, CDR2 FQNNGV. The V end lost 0 bases, the J end lost 7 bases, and 12 bases lay between the germline ends. In nucleotides, the CDR3 is TGTGCCAGCAGCTTAGATCGACGGGGGAGTGAAGCTTTCTTT. Amino acid sequence: CASSLDRRGSEAFF.

The chain uses TRBV6-5 and TRBJ1-2, with a tentative D call TRBD1 (5 bases). Germline V lookup: CDR1 MNHEY, CDR2 SVGAGI. Trimming removed 6 bases at V and 7 bases at J, with 18 bases between. The CDR3 is 14 amino acids. CDR3 protein: CASRSWDQGAGYTF. The CDR3 region has the DNA TGTGCCAGCAGATCCTGGGACCAGGGAGCTGGCTACACCTTC.

This clone came up once. The genes are TRBV5-1 and TRBJ2-7, with a tentative D call TRBD1 (6 bases). V lost 0 bases and J 3 bases, leaving 13 bases between the germline ends. The CDR3 loop spans 15 amino acids. Germline CDR1 reads SGHRS; CDR2 reads YFSETQ. The CDR3, as DNA: TGCGCCAGCAGCTTGGTAGGGGGTCGGGGCTACGAGCAGTACTTC. Its translation: CASSLVGGRGYEQYF.

The J gene is TRBJ1-1, the V gene TRBV3-1 (or the pseudogene TRBV3-2), with a tentative D call TRBD1 (5 bases). Trimming removed 2 bases from V and 1 base from J, with 5 bases in between. CDR3 size: 13 residues. Germline CDR1 LGHDT, CDR2 YNNKEL (reference sequence). CDR3 loop: CASSQQGNTEAFF. As DNA, the CDR3 is TGTGCCAGCAGCCAACAGGGGAACACTGAAGCTTTCTTT.

The gene calls are TRBV6-5 and TRBJ1-6; no clear D. The V and J ends lost 10 bases and 5 bases respectively, with 12 bases between them. Per germline, CDR1 MNHEY and CDR2 SVGAGI. The CDR3 length is 13 residues. The CDR3 nucleotides are TGTGCCACCTTGGACTCAAATAATTCACCCCTCCACTTT. It translates to CATLDSNNSPLHF.

The chain couples TRBV6-5 to TRBJ1-2; D uncertain. Germline lookup yields CDR1 MNHEY and CDR2 SVGAGI. V was clipped by 6 bases and J by 4 bases, with 12 bases between them. The CDR3 spans 13 residues. This chain's CDR3 is CASRPTVPYGYTF. DNA for the CDR3: TGTGCCAGCAGACCTACCGTCCCCTATGGCTACACCTTC.

V usage is TRBV20-1 and J usage is TRBJ1-2; tentative D call: TRBD1 (5 bases). The ends were cut back, 5 bases at V and 6 bases at J, with 10 bases in the middle. Looked up from germline, CDR1 is DFQATT and CDR2 is SNEGSKA (reference sequence). This CDR3 has 11 residues. The CDR3 is CSAPGFDGYTF. Here the CDR3 DNA reads TGCAGTGCTCCAGGGTTCGATGGCTACACCTTC.

CDR3 nucleotide sequence: TGTGCCAGCAGTCTCCGGGACGGGGGGTACTATGGCTACACCTTC. Translated, it gives CASSLRDGGYYGYTF. V and J are TRBV27 and TRBJ1-2, with D possibly TRBD1 on 5 matching bases. The CDR3 has 15 residues. V lost 5 bases and J 3 bases, leaving 16 bases between the germline ends. The germline V gene has CDR1 MNHEY and CDR2 SMNVEV (reference sequence).

The table lists this clone with a count of one. The chain combines TRBV2 with TRBJ1-6; the D is unclear. The V and J ends lost 7 bases and 6 bases respectively, with 10 bases between them. Germline values: CDR1 SNHLY, CDR2 FYNNEI. The CDR3 has 13 residues. The CDR3, as DNA: TGTGCCAGCACTCGGGAAGTTAATTCACCCCTCCACTTT. It yields the protein CASTREVNSPLHF.

The J gene is TRBJ2-3, the V gene TRBV5-1, with D possibly being TRBD2 (5 bases). CDR1 SGHRS and CDR2 YFSETQ come from the germline V gene. The CDR3 consists of 17 residues. V was pared by 2 bases and J by 2 bases, with 18 bases between. The CDR3 loop reads CASSLMRGADHTDTQYF. Written as DNA, the CDR3 is TGCGCCAGCAGCTTAATGAGAGGAGCGGACCACACAGATACGCAGTATTTT.

This clone was seen only a few times. The chain employs TRBV3-1 (or the pseudogene TRBV3-2) and TRBJ2-7; D uncertain. Germline lookup yields CDR1 LGHDT and CDR2 YNNKEL (reference sequence). This CDR3 comprises 13 residues. Trimming shortened V by 0 bases and J by 4 bases, and 7 bases separated the two germline ends. CDR3 in amino acids: CASSQDSRYEQYF. For the CDR3, the DNA is TGTGCCAGCAGCCAAGACTCCAGGTACGAGCAGTACTTC.

The V gene is TRBV24-1, the J gene TRBJ1-3; D remains unclear. The CDR3 spans 13 residues. Per germline, CDR1 KGHDR and CDR2 SFDVKD. The V and J ends lost 7 bases and 4 bases respectively, with 10 bases between them. For the CDR3, the DNA is TGTGCCACCAGGCGAGAAACCGGAAACACCATATATTTT. The encoded protein is CATRRETGNTIYF.

The V call is TRBV7-9, the J call TRBJ1-5; D gene unclear. Trimming pared 1 base from V and 3 bases from J, leaving 7 bases between. This CDR3 comprises 14 residues. CDR1 and CDR2 (germline): SEHNR, FQNEAQ (reference sequence). The CDR3 DNA is TGTGCCAGCAGCTTAGATACCTTCAATCAGCCCCAGCATTTT. It yields the protein CASSLDTFNQPQHF.